A single sample gave rise to the 10 T cell receptor beta chains below, sequenced in a study of CD8 T cells in ankylosing spondylitis. Findings and caveats of the study: What seemed typical of ankylosing spondylitis blood was a TCR beta motif built from about 8 highly homologous variants.

Each CDR3 protein gets one entry after TCRdb re-called the 5' RACE reads with MiXCR. This sample carries 470,000 or so distinct CDR3 sequences, around 26% of them seen once, and the ten largest clones take about 1%. These receptors' targets are unknown. Input material: blood, either unsorted or a sorted T cell fraction (not recorded which). These receptors were taken from a male donor with ankylosing spondylitis.

This clonotype was detected ten times or more. The rearrangement joins TRBV11-3 to TRBJ2-3; 7 positions agree with TRBD2. The CDR3 is made up of 16 amino acids. Trimming at V came to 0 bases and at J to 2 bases, leaving 5 bases not matched to a gene. The germline V gene encodes CDR1 SGHNT and CDR2 YENEEA. CDR3 amino acids: CASSLDPSGTTDTQYF. CDR3 DNA: TGTGCCAGCAGCTTAGATCCTAGCGGCACCACAGATACGCAGTATTTT. Variable domain in full (rest from reference TRBV11-3 and TRBJ2-3): EAGVVQSPRYKIIEKKQPVAFWCNPISGHNTLYWYLQNLGQGPELLIRYENEEAVDDSQLPKDRFSAERLKGVDSTLKIQPAELGDSAVYLCASSLDPSGTTDTQYFGPGTRLTVL.

This clonotype was found a few times. CDR3 nucleotides: TGTGCCACCAGCAGAGGTGTTCGTGGCAATGAGCAGTTCTTC. Encoded protein: CATSRGVRGNEQFF. The chain uses TRBV15 and TRBJ2-1; D is ambiguous. Deletions cut 1 base from V and 6 bases from J, with 10 bases between. Germline assignment: CDR1 LNHNV and CDR2 YYDKDF (reference sequence). This CDR3 has 14 residues.

This clonotype was observed a handful of times. The gene calls are TRBV5-1 and TRBJ1-2; D is unclear. Germline CDR1 is SGHRS and CDR2 is YFSETQ. This CDR3 comprises 15 residues. V dropped 0 bases and J dropped 2 bases, with 11 bases sitting between them. The CDR3 spells CASSLAGSQNYGYTF. The CDR3 DNA follows: TGCGCCAGCAGCTTGGCCGGAAGTCAGAACTATGGCTACACCTTC.

This sequence joins TRBV20-1 and TRBJ2-7; D unclear. V was clipped by 8 bases and J by 5 bases, with 19 bases between them. This CDR3 spans 13 amino acids. The V gene's germline CDR1 is DFQATT and CDR2 SNEGSKA (reference sequence). This CDR3 reads CSPSRQATHEQYF. For the CDR3, the DNA is TGCAGTCCCTCCCGGCAGGCCACCCACGAGCAGTACTTC.

The V gene is TRBV12-3 or TRBV12-4, the J gene TRBJ1-3; the D gene is possibly TRBD1 (6 bases). With 5 bases removed from V and 4 bases from J, the gap between germline ends came to 15 bases. The CDR3 is made up of 15 amino acids. The CDR3, as DNA: TGTGCCAGCAGTGCCCGAGGGGGGAAAGGAAACACCATATATTTT. This gives the protein CASSARGGKGNTIYF.

This clonotype appeared a few times. The chain has TRBV7-2 and TRBJ2-7; D is undetermined. The ends were cut back, 1 base at V and 3 bases at J, with 10 bases in the middle. CDR3 length: 14 amino acids. Germline CDR1 and CDR2: SGHTA and FQGNSA. CDR3 sequence: CASSLVGKDYEQYF. CDR3 DNA: TGTGCCAGCAGCTTAGTCGGTAAAGACTACGAGCAGTACTTC.

The V and J genes are TRBV12-3 or TRBV12-4 and TRBJ1-5, with a tentative D call TRBD1 (6 bases). This CDR3 is 15 amino acids long. The V end was cut by 4 bases, the J end by 4 bases, with 14 bases between. Here the CDR3 reads CASSWGGARNQPQHF. DNA of the CDR3: TGTGCCAGCAGTTGGGGGGGGGCGCGAAATCAGCCCCAGCATTTT.

This chain joins TRBV20-1 and TRBJ2-3; D unclear. Germline V gene sequence: CDR1 DFQATT, CDR2 SNEGSKA (reference sequence). V lost 3 bases to trimming and J lost 4 bases, with 2 bases between them. The CDR3 is 10 amino acids. CDR3 loop: CSASPDTQYF. CDR3 in DNA: TGCAGTGCTAGTCCAGATACGCAGTATTTT.

This chain uses TRBV3-1 with TRBJ2-5; perhaps TRBD2 as D (7 bases). In germline, CDR1 is LGHDT, CDR2 YNNKEL (reference sequence). CDR3 size: 16 residues. V lost 4 bases and J 2 bases, leaving 17 bases between the germline ends. CDR3: CASSPFWGGGQETQYF. As DNA, the CDR3 is TGTGCCAGCAGCCCCTTTTGGGGAGGGGGACAAGAGACCCAGTACTTC.

V is TRBV20-1 and J is TRBJ1-5; the match to TRBD1 covers 8 bases. Losses at the gene ends were 7 bases for V and 6 bases for J; bases not matched to a gene: 8. The germline V gene has CDR1 DFQATT and CDR2 SNEGSKA (reference sequence). The CDR3 contains 13 residues. The chain's CDR3 is CSGGQGDVQPQHF. CDR3 coding DNA: TGCAGTGGCGGACAGGGAGATGTTCAGCCCCAGCATTTT.